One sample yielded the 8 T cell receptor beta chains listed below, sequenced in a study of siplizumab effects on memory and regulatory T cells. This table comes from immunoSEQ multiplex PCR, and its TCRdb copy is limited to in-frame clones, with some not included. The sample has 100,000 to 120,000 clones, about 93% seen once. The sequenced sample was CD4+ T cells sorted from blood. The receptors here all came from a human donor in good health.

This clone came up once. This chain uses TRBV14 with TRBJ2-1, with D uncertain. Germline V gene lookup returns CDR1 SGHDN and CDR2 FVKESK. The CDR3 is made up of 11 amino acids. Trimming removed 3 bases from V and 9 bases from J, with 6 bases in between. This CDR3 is CASSHLGEQFF. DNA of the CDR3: TGTGCCAGCAGCCATCTTGGTGAGCAGTTCTTC.

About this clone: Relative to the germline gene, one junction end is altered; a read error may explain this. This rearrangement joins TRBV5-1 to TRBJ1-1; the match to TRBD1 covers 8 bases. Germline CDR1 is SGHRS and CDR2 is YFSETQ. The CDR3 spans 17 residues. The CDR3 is CASSLYRQGAGNIEAFF. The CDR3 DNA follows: TGCGCCAGCAGCTTGTATAGGCAGGGGGCTGGGAACATTGAAGCTTTCTTT.

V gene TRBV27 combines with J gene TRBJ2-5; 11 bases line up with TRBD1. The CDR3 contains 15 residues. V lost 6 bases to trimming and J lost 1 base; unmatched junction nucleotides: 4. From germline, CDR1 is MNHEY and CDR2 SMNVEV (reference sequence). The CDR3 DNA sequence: TGTGCCAGCAGGGACGGGACAGGGGGCCAAGAGACCCAGTACTTC. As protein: CASRDGTGGQETQYF.

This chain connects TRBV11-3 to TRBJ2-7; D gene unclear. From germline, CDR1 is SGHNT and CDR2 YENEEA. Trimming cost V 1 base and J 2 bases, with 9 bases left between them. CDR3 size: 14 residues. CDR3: CASSLVTSAYEQYF. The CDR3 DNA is TGTGCCAGCAGCTTAGTAACGTCGGCCTACGAGCAGTACTTC.

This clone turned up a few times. The CDR3 bases are TGTGCCCATCATAGGGGGAAGAACACTGAAGCTTTCTTT. Its protein is CAHHRGKNTEAFF. This chain uses TRBV30 with TRBJ1-1; D perhaps matches TRBD1 (6 bases). The CDR3 sequence is 13 residues long. Per germline, CDR1 GTSNPN and CDR2 SVGIG (reference sequence). V lost 8 bases and J lost 1, with 14 bases in between. Using reference TRBV30 and TRBJ1-1 for the parts outside the CDR3, the full variable domain is SQTIHQWPATLVQPVGSPLSLECTVEGTSNPNLYWYRQAAGRGLQLLFYSVGIGQISSEVPQNLSASRPQDRQFILSSKKLLLSDSGFYLCAHHRGKNTEAFFGQGTRLTVV.

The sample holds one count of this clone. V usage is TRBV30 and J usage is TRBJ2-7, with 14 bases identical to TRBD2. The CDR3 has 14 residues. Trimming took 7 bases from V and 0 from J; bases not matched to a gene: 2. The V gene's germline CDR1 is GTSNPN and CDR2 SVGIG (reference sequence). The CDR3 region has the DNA TGTGCCTTGGGACTAGCGGGGGCCTCCTACGAGCAGTACTTC. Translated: CALGLAGASYEQYF.

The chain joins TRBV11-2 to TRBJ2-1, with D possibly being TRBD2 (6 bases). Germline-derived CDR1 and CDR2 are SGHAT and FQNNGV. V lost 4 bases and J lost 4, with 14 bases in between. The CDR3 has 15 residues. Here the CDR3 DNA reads TGTGCCAGCAGCTCCGGAGGTAGCGGATACAATGAGCAGTTCTTC. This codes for CASSSGGSGYNEQFF.

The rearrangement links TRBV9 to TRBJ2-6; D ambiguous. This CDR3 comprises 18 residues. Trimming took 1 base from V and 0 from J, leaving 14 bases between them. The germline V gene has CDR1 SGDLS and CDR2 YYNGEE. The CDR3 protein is CASSVYPSTISGANVLTF. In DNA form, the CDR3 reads TGTGCCAGCAGCGTATACCCGTCCACTATCTCTGGGGCCAACGTCCTGACTTTC.